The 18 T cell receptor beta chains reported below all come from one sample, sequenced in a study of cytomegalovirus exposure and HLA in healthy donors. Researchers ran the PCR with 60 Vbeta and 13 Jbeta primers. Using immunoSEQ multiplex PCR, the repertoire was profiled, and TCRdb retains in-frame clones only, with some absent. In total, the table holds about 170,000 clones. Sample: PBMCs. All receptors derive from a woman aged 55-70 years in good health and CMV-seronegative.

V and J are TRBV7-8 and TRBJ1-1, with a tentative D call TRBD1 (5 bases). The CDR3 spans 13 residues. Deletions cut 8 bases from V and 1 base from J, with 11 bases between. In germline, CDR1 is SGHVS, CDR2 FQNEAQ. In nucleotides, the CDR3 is TGTGCCAGCGGGCGACAGAAGAACACTGAAGCTTTCTTT. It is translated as CASGRQKNTEAFF.

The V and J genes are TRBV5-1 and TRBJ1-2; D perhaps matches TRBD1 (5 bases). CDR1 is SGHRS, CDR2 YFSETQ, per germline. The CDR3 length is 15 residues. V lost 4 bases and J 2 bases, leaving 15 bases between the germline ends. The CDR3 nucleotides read TGCGCCAGCAGCGCCCCGGGACTTTCCAACTATGGCTACACCTTC. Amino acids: CASSAPGLSNYGYTF.

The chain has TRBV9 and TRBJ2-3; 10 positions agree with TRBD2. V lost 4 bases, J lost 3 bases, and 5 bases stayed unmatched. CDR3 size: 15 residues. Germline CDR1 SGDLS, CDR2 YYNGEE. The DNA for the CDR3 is TGTGCCAGCAGCCCTTGGACTAGCGGAACAGATACGCAGTATTTT. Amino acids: CASSPWTSGTDTQYF.

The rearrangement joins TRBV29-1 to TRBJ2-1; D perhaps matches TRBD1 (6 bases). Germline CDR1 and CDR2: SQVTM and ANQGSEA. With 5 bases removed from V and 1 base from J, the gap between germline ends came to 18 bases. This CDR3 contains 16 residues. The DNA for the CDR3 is TGCAGCGTTTTATCAGGGGCCCTACCATCCTACAATGAGCAGTTCTTC. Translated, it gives CSVLSGALPSYNEQFF.

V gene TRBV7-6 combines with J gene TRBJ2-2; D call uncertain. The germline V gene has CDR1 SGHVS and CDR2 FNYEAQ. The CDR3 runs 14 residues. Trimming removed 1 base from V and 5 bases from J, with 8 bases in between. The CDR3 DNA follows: TGTGCCAGCAGCTTAGTCGCCGGGACCGGGGAGCTGTTTTTT. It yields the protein CASSLVAGTGELFF.

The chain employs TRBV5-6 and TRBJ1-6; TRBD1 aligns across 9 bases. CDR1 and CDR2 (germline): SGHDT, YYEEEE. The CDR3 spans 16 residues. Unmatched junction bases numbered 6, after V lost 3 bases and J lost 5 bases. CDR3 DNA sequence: TGTGCCAGCAGCTACAGGGGGCGCCGGGATAATTCACCCCTCCACTTT. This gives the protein CASSYRGRRDNSPLHF.

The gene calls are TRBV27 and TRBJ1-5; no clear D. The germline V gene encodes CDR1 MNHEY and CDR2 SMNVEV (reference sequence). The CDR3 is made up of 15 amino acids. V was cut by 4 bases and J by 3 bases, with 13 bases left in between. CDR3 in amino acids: CASSSWTGNNQPQHF. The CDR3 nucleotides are TGTGCCAGCAGTTCTTGGACGGGAAACAATCAGCCCCAGCATTTT.

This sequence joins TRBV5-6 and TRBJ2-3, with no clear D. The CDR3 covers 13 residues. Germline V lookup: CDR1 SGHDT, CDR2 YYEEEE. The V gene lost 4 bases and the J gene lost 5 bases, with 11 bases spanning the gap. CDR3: CASSSNYRDTQYF. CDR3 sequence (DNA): TGTGCCAGCAGCAGCAATTACAGAGATACGCAGTATTTT.

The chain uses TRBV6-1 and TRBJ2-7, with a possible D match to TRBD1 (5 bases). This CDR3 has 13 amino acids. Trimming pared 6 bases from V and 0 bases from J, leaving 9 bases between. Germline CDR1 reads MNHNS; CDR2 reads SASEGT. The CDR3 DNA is TGTGCCAGCAGAACCAGGGTCTCCTACGAGCAGTACTTC. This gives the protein CASRTRVSYEQYF.

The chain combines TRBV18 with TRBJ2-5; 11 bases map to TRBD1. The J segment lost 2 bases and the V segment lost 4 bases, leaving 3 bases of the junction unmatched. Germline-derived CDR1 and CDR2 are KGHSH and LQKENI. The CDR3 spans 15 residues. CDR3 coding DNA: TGTGCCAGCTCACAAGGGACAGGGGGACAAGAGACCCAGTACTTC. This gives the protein CASSQGTGGQETQYF. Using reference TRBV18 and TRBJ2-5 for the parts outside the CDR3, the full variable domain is NAGVMQNPRHLVRRRGQEARLRCSPMKGHSHVYWYRQLPEEGLKFMVYLQKENIIDESGMPKERFSAEFPKEGPSILRIQQVVRGDSAAYFCASSQGTGGQETQYFGPGTRLLVL.

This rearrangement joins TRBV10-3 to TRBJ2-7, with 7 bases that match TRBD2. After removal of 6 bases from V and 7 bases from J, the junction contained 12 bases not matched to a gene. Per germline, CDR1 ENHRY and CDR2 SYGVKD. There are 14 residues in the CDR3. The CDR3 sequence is CAIRRDSSAGEQYF. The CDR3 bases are TGTGCCATCAGGAGGGACTCCTCAGCGGGAGAGCAGTACTTC.

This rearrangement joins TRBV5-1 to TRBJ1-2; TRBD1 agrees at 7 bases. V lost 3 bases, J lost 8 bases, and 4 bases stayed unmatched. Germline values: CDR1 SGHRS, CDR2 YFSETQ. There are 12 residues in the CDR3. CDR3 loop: CASSSDRSGYTF. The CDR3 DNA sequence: TGCGCCAGCAGCTCGGACAGGTCAGGCTACACCTTC.

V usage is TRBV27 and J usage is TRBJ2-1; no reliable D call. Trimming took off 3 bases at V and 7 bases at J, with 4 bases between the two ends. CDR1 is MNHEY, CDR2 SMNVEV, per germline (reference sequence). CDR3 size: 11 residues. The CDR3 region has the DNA TGTGCCAGCAGTTTCTTGAATGAGCAGTTCTTC. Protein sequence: CASSFLNEQFF.

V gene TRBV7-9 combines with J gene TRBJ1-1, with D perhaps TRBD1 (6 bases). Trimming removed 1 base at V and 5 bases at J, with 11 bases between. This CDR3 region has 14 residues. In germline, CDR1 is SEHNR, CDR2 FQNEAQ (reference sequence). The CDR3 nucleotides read TGTGCCAGCAGCTTAGATGGGAGGGGGACTGAAGCTTTCTTT. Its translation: CASSLDGRGTEAFF.

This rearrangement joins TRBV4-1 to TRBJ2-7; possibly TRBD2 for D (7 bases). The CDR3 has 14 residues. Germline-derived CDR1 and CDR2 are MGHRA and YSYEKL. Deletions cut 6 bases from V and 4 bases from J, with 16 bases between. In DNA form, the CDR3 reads TGCGCCAGCAGTCAGGGGAGGGGACCGTACGAGCAGTACTTC. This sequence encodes CASSQGRGPYEQYF.

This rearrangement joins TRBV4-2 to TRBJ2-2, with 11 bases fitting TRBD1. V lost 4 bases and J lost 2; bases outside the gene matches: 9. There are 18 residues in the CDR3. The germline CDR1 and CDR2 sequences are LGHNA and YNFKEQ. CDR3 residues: CASSRNRDRGFNTGELFF. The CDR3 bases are TGTGCCAGCAGCCGAAACCGGGACAGGGGGTTCAACACCGGGGAGCTGTTTTTT.

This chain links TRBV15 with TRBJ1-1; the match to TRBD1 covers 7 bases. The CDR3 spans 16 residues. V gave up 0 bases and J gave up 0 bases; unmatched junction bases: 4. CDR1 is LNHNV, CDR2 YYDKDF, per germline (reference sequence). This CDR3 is CATSREGDSVNTEAFF. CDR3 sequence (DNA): TGTGCCACCAGCAGAGAAGGGGACAGTGTGAACACTGAAGCTTTCTTT.

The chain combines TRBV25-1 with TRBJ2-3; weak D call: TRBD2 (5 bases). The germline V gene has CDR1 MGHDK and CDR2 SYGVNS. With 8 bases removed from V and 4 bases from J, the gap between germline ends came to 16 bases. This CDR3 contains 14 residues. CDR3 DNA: TGTGCCAGCTCAGCGGCCATTTCCTCAGATACGCAGTATTTT. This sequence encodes CASSAAISSDTQYF.